These 25 T cell receptor beta chains originate from one sample sequenced in a study of blood T cell repertoires in COVID-19. Sequencing was performed with immunoSEQ multiplex PCR; in TCRdb, only in-frame clones are kept and a portion is missing. Among hundreds of thousands of clones listed, nearly 90% were seen once. Sequencing used PBMCs or T cells enriched from blood (not recorded which). The receptors come from a woman younger than 35 with acute COVID-19.

The V call is TRBV11-2, the J call TRBJ2-2; possibly TRBD2 for D (5 bases). Germline V gene data show CDR1 as SGHAT and CDR2 as FQNNGV. Trimming shortened V by 2 bases and J by 4 bases, and 23 bases separated the two germline ends. There are 19 residues in the CDR3. As DNA, the CDR3 is TGTGCCAGCAGCTTATTGGACCGACTCGGGAAAACCTTCACCGGGGAGCTGTTTTTT. Amino acid sequence: CASSLLDRLGKTFTGELFF.

The chain has TRBV18 and TRBJ2-1; 11 bases are a match to TRBD2. The V and J ends lost 5 bases and 6 bases, in that order; junction bases with no gene match: 6. CDR3 length: 15 residues. Germline loops: CDR1 KGHSH, CDR2 LQKENI. The CDR3 region is CASSIAGGQVNEQFF. CDR3 nucleotides: TGTGCCAGCTCAATAGCGGGGGGGCAGGTCAATGAGCAGTTCTTC.

The V and J genes are TRBV7-2 and TRBJ2-1; D possibly corresponds to TRBD2 (5 bases). The germline CDR1 and CDR2 sequences are SGHTA and FQGNSA. This CDR3 has 12 residues. Trimming stripped 0 bases from V and 9 bases from J, with 6 bases between. CDR3 DNA sequence: TGTGCCAGCAGCTTAGCGCGGGTTGAGCAGTTCTTC. Its protein product is CASSLARVEQFF. Full variable domain (remainder filled in from reference TRBV7-2 and TRBJ2-1): GAGVSQSPSNKVTEKGKDVELRCDPISGHTALYWYRQSLGQGLEFLIYFQGNSAPDKSGLPSDRFSAERTGGSVSTLTIQRTQQEDSAVYLCASSLARVEQFFGPGTRLTVL.

The V and J genes are TRBV5-4 and TRBJ1-6; maybe TRBD1 (6 bases). Germline V gene data show CDR1 as SGHNT and CDR2 as YYREEE (reference sequence). The CDR3 loop spans 15 amino acids. V lost 5 bases, J lost 6 bases, and 15 bases lay in between. The CDR3 sequence is CASSPDRFSNSPLHF. CDR3 DNA sequence: TGTGCCAGCAGTCCCGACAGGTTTAGTAATTCACCCCTCCACTTT.

The rearrangement uses TRBV11-2 and TRBJ1-3; weak D call: TRBD1 (6 bases). Trimming removed 0 bases from V and 4 bases from J, with 13 bases in between. The CDR3 is 16 amino acids. Germline assignment: CDR1 SGHAT and CDR2 FQNNGV. The CDR3 DNA is TGTGCCAGCAGCTTAGATTCCAGGGGAAGGGGAAACACCATATATTTT. Amino acids: CASSLDSRGRGNTIYF.

The chain combines TRBV18 with TRBJ1-5; D may be TRBD1 (5 bases). V was cut by 6 bases and J by 4 bases, with 19 bases left in between. Germline-derived CDR1 and CDR2 are KGHSH and LQKENI. This CDR3 is 16 amino acids long. The CDR3 spells CASSQRGGDGNQPQHF. CDR3 in DNA: TGTGCCAGCTCTCAAAGGGGAGGGGATGGTAATCAGCCCCAGCATTTT. The full variable domain, with the rest looked up from reference TRBV18 and TRBJ1-5, is NAGVMQNPRHLVRRRGQEARLRCSPMKGHSHVYWYRQLPEEGLKFMVYLQKENIIDESGMPKERFSAEFPKEGPSILRIQQVVRGDSAAYFCASSQRGGDGNQPQHFGDGTRLSIL.

This chain joins TRBV5-1 and TRBJ1-2, with 11 bases matching TRBD1. This CDR3 spans 15 amino acids. Trimming cost V 4 bases and J 7 bases; bases outside gene matches: 9. CDR1 is SGHRS and CDR2 is YFSETQ in the germline V gene. CDR3 loop: CASSPGTGGGGGYTF. The CDR3 coding sequence is TGCGCCAGCAGCCCCGGGACAGGGGGTGGAGGTGGCTACACCTTC.

In DNA form, the CDR3 reads TGCGCCAGCAGCTCCGACGCGGGTACTGAAGCTTTCTTT. This translates into CASSSDAGTEAFF. This sequence joins TRBV5-1 and TRBJ1-1; D is uncertain. Germline assignment: CDR1 SGHRS and CDR2 YFSETQ. The CDR3 contains 13 residues. The V end was cut by 3 bases, the J end by 5 bases, with 11 bases between.

The gene calls are TRBV2 and TRBJ2-5; 11 nucleotides line up with TRBD2. Germline lookup yields CDR1 SNHLY and CDR2 FYNNEI. The CDR3 is 15 amino acids. Trimming took 6 bases from V and 5 from J; bases not matched to a gene: 8. For the CDR3, the DNA is TGTGCCAGCAGCTATACTAGCGGGGGAGGGGAGACCCAGTACTTC. Its translation is CASSYTSGGGETQYF.

J is TRBJ2-2 and V is TRBV7-6; 11 bases are shared with TRBD2. Germline trimming cut 3 bases from V and 4 bases from J; bases unmatched to any gene: 4. The CDR3 sequence is 16 residues long. Germline CDR1 SGHVS, CDR2 FNYEAQ. DNA of the CDR3: TGTGCCAGCAGCTTCACGACTAGCGGGGTCACCGGGGAGCTGTTTTTT. This codes for CASSFTTSGVTGELFF.

This sequence joins TRBV9 and TRBJ2-5; D is perhaps TRBD2 (6 bases). This CDR3 is built from 15 residues. Trimming took 0 bases from V and 4 from J, leaving 13 bases between them. Germline loops: CDR1 SGDLS, CDR2 YYNGEE. The CDR3 nucleotides are TGTGCCAGCAGCGTAGCGGGACTCGGGCTAGAGACCCAGTACTTC. The encoded protein is CASSVAGLGLETQYF.

This clone was seen only a few times. A junction end diverges from the germline sequence, so it may reflect a read error. J is TRBJ2-1 and V is TRBV28; possibly TRBD1 for D (6 bases). The V gene's germline CDR1 is MDHEN and CDR2 SYDVKM. CDR3 length: 14 amino acids. CDR3 bases: TGTGCCAGCAGACTAAGACAGGCTTACAGTGAGCAGTTCTTC. Its translation: CASRLRQAYSEQFF.

The rearrangement joins TRBV15 to TRBJ2-3, with 9 positions matching TRBD2. This CDR3 region has 18 residues. The germline gives CDR1 LNHNV, CDR2 YYDKDF (reference sequence). Trimming at V came to 3 bases and at J to 7 bases, leaving 17 bases not matched to a gene. CDR3 nucleotides: TGTGCCACCAGCAGGGGATTAGCGGGAGCCCTCCGATCCCATACGCAGTATTTT. As protein: CATSRGLAGALRSHTQYF.

The chain employs TRBV14 and TRBJ2-7; possible D gene TRBD2, 5 bases. The germline gives CDR1 SGHDN, CDR2 FVKESK. The CDR3 totals 15 residues. V was shortened by 1 base and J by 1 base, with 11 bases between the two germline ends. DNA of the CDR3: TGTGCCAGCAGCCAAGCCGGGAAGGTATCCTACGAGCAGTACTTC. Translation: CASSQAGKVSYEQYF. Variable domain in full (rest from reference TRBV14 and TRBJ2-7): EAGVTQFPSHSVIEKGQTVTLRCDPISGHDNLYWYRRVMGKEIKFLLHFVKESKQDESGMPNNRFLAERTGGTYSTLKVQPAELEDSGVYFCASSQAGKVSYEQYFGPGTRLTVT.

The chain couples TRBV29-1 to TRBJ2-1; 12 bases map to TRBD2. Germline CDR1 SQVTM, CDR2 ANQGSEA. With V trimmed by 0 bases and J by 4 bases, 7 bases remained unmatched. The CDR3 covers 17 residues. CDR3 sequence reads: CSVEERGLAGYYNEQFF. CDR3 coding DNA: TGCAGCGTTGAAGAGAGGGGACTAGCGGGTTATTACAATGAGCAGTTCTTC.

J is TRBJ2-1 and V is TRBV29-1; 13 nucleotides align to TRBD2. Germline values: CDR1 SQVTM, CDR2 ANQGSEA. This CDR3 region has 13 residues. J gave up 8 bases and V 7 bases, and 5 bases lay outside the gene matches. The CDR3: CSARLAGGYEQFF. Here the CDR3 DNA reads TGCAGCGCCAGACTAGCGGGAGGCTATGAGCAGTTCTTC.

The V call is TRBV27, the J call TRBJ2-7; TRBD1 matches at 9 bases. The V segment lost 3 bases and the J segment 5 bases; nucleotides outside the gene matches: 14. CDR3 length: 17 residues. Per the germline V gene, CDR1 is MNHEY and CDR2 is SMNVEV (reference sequence). CDR3 protein: CASSFFPRQGDSDEQYF. The CDR3 DNA is TGTGCCAGCAGTTTCTTCCCTCGACAGGGGGATTCGGACGAGCAGTACTTC.

The chain uses TRBV28 and TRBJ2-3, with 11 bases that match TRBD1. Losses at the gene ends were 5 bases for V and 3 bases for J; bases not matched to a gene: 7. Per the germline V gene, CDR1 is MDHEN and CDR2 is SYDVKM. The CDR3 spans 16 residues. CDR3 sequence reads: CASSGGQGVGTDTQYF. CDR3 sequence (DNA): TGTGCCAGCAGTGGGGGACAGGGGGTCGGAACAGATACGCAGTATTTT.

This rearrangement joins TRBV28 to TRBJ2-4; 10 nucleotides line up with TRBD2. This CDR3 is 16 amino acids long. V dropped 6 bases and J dropped 0; count of bases not matched to a gene: 5. The V gene's germline CDR1 is MDHEN and CDR2 SYDVKM. CDR3 sequence (DNA): TGTGCCAGCAGGGGACTAGCGTCGCTAGCCAAAAACATTCAGTACTTC. It codes for CASRGLASLAKNIQYF.

V usage is TRBV4-1 and J usage is TRBJ2-1; D gene uncertain. The germline V gene has CDR1 MGHRA and CDR2 YSYEKL. The V and J ends lost 0 bases and 6 bases respectively, with 9 bases between them. This CDR3 comprises 14 residues. As DNA, the CDR3 is TGCGCCAGCAGCCAAGATAGGCAGGCCAATGAGCAGTTCTTC. Its translation is CASSQDRQANEQFF.

The chain recombines TRBV6-5 with TRBJ1-1, with 7 bases identical to TRBD1. The germline CDR1 and CDR2 sequences are MNHEY and SVGAGI. The CDR3 covers 14 residues. The junction had 2 bases not matched to a gene; V was cut back by 4 bases and J by 0 bases. The CDR3 coding sequence is TGTGCCAGCAGTTCGGGACAGCTGAACACTGAAGCTTTCTTT. Translated, it gives CASSSGQLNTEAFF.

The chain combines TRBV5-6 with TRBJ1-6; no definite D call. The CDR3 is made up of 13 amino acids. CDR1 and CDR2 from the germline V gene are SGHDT and YYEEEE. V was pared by 0 bases and J by 10 bases, with 8 bases between. The CDR3 bases are TGTGCCAGCAGCTTGGCCGGAGTCTCACCCCTCCACTTT. Amino acid sequence: CASSLAGVSPLHF.

CDR3 protein: CASGPGTSGTDTQYF. In DNA form, the CDR3 reads TGTGCCAGCGGCCCAGGGACTAGCGGCACAGATACGCAGTATTTT. The rearrangement joins TRBV6-4 to TRBJ2-3; 10 nucleotides align to TRBD2. CDR1 and CDR2 (germline): MRHNA, SNTAGT. The CDR3 contains 15 residues. V gave up 8 bases and J gave up 1 base; unmatched junction bases: 6.

The V gene is TRBV11-2, the J gene TRBJ2-7; D ambiguous. V was shortened by 1 base and J by 0 bases, with 7 bases between the two germline ends. The CDR3 runs 14 residues. Germline lookup yields CDR1 SGHAT and CDR2 FQNNGV. The CDR3 DNA follows: TGTGCCAGCAGCTTAGCTGACTTCTCCTACGAGCAGTACTTC. It yields the protein CASSLADFSYEQYF.

The rearrangement uses TRBV27 and TRBJ2-7, with 7 bases that match TRBD2. From germline, CDR1 is MNHEY and CDR2 SMNVEV (reference sequence). Losses at the gene ends were 5 bases for V and 0 bases for J; bases not matched to a gene: 7. The length of the CDR3 is 15 residues. The CDR3 spells CASSPGDYLSYEQYF. The CDR3 DNA sequence: TGTGCCAGCAGTCCCGGGGACTACCTCTCCTACGAGCAGTACTTC.